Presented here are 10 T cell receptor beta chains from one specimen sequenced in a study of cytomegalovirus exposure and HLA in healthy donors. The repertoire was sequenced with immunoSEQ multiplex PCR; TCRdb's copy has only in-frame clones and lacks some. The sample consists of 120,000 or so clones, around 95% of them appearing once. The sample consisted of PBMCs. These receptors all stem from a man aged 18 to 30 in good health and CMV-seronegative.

In DNA, the CDR3 is TGTGCCAGCAGTTCAACCGGGACAGGGAATCGCGGCATTCAGTACTTC. It yields the protein CASSSTGTGNRGIQYF. The chain joins TRBV28 to TRBJ2-4; 9 nucleotides match TRBD1. With V trimmed by 4 bases and J by 9 bases, 13 bases remained unmatched. CDR3 length: 16 residues. CDR1 is MDHEN, CDR2 SYDVKM, per germline.

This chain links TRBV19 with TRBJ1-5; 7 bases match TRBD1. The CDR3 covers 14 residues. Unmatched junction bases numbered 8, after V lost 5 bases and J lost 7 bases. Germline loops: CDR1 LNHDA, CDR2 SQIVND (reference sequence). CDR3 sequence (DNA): TGTGCCAGTAGTGATCGACAGGGAGGCCAGCCCCAGCATTTT. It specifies CASSDRQGGQPQHF.

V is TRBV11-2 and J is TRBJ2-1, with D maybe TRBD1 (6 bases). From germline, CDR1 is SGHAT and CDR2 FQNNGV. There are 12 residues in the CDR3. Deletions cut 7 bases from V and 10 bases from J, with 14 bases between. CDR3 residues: CASTGVSREQFF. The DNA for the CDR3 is TGTGCCAGCACAGGGGTATCACGGGAGCAGTTCTTC.

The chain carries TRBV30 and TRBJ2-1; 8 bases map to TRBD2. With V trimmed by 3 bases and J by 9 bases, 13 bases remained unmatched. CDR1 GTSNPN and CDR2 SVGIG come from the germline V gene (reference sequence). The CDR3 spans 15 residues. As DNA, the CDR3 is TGTGCCTGGAGCTCCCCGGGACTAGGAAGCAGTGAGCAGTTCTTC. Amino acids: CAWSSPGLGSSEQFF.

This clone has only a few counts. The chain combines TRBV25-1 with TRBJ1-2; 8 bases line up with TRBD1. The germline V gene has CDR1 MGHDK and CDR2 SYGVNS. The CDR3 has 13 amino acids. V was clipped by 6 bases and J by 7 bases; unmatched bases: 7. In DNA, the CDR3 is TGTGCCAGCAGGCCGACAGGGGTATTTGGCTACACCTTC. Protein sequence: CASRPTGVFGYTF.

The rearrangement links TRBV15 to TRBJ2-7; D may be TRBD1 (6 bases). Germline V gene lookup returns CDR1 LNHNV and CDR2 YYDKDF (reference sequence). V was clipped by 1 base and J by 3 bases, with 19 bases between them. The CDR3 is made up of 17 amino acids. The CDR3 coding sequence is TGTGCCACCAGCAGAGGCCCCATGGGGACATCTAGCTACGAGCAGTACTTC. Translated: CATSRGPMGTSSYEQYF.

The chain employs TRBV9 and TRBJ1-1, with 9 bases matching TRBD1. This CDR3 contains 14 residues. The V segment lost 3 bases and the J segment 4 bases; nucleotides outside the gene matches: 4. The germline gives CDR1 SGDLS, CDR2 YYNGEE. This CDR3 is CASSAGTGSTEAFF. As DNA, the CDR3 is TGTGCCAGCAGCGCCGGGACAGGGAGCACTGAAGCTTTCTTT.

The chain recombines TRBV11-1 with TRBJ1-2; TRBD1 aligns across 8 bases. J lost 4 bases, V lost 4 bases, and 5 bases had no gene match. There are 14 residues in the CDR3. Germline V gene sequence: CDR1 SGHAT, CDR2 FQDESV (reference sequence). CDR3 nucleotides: TGTGCCAGCAGCTCGCCAGGGGGCACCTATGGCTACACCTTC. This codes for CASSSPGGTYGYTF.

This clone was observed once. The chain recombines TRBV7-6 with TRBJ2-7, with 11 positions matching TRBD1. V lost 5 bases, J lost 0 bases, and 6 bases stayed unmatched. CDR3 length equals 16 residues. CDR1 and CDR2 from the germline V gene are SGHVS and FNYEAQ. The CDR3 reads CASSQRTGGSSYEQYF. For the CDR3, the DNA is TGTGCCAGCAGCCAAAGGACAGGGGGCTCCTCCTACGAGCAGTACTTC.

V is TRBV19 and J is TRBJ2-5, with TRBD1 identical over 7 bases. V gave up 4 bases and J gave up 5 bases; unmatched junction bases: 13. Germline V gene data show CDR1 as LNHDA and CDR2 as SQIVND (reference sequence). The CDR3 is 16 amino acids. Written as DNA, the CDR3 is TGTGCCAGTAGTAGGGGGACAGTTCTCCTTAGTGAGACCCAGTACTTC. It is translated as CASSRGTVLLSETQYF.